This T cell receptor beta chain comes out of a study of blood T cell repertoires in COVID-19. Study-level background: There were acute and convalescent COVID-19 samples, and they came from the United States, Italy and Spain. PBMCs, B-cell-depleted T cells, or T cells provided the cDNA or gDNA that made up the material.

After removal of 4 bases from V and 6 bases from J, the junction contained 12 bases not matched to a gene. The CDR3 contains 16 residues. CDR1 and CDR2 (germline): SGHKS, YYEKEE (reference sequence). Per the study methods: Reference gene primers were amplified, and this amplification served to estimate nucleated cell counts. Only in-frame clones appear in the TCRdb table, and some are missing; sequencing was by immunoSEQ multiplex PCR. The D gene and trimming were derived from the DNA, and the V and J assignments and clone size from that table. The table records about 74,000 clones, 70% to 90% of them present only once.

This TCR was recovered from a man between 70 and 80 years old with acute or convalescent COVID-19. The chain recombines TRBV5-5 with TRBJ1-2; TRBD1 matches 10 bases. Sequenced material: peripheral blood. The CDR3 protein is CASSLTPGQGKDGYTF. Here the CDR3 DNA reads TGTGCCAGCAGCCTAACTCCGGGACAGGGGAAGGATGGCTACACCTTC. Variable domain in full (rest from reference TRBV5-5 and TRBJ1-2): DAGVTQSPTHLIKTRGQQVTLRCSPISGHKSVSWYQQVLGQGPQFIFQYYEKEERGRGNFPDRFSARQFPNYSSELNVNALLLGDSALYLCASSLTPGQGKDGYTFGSGTRLTVV.